The 23 T cell receptor beta chains below were found in one sample sequenced in a study of tumor and adjacent non-tumor tissue in lung cancer. The library came from three nested PCR rounds adapted from ARM-PCR protocols. TCRdb re-called the multiplex PCR reads through MiXCR, storing one row per CDR3 protein. Of about 98,000 distinct CDR3 sequences listed, around three quarters are singletons. RNA was extracted from bulk tissue without any cell sorting. Distant lung tissue was collected more than 3 cm away from the tumor edge. The sample was distant non-tumor lung tissue. Receptor source: a man in his sixties with small cell lung cancer.

With respect to this clonotype: The germline gene is not matched at one end of the junction; a read error may be the cause. V gene TRBV5-5 combines with J gene TRBJ2-5; D is possibly TRBD1 or TRBD2 (5 bases each). The germline V gene has CDR1 SGHKS and CDR2 YYEKEE (reference sequence). The CDR3 totals 14 residues. CDR3 region: CANSLGEGAETQYF. For the CDR3, the DNA is TGTGCCAACAGTTTGGGGGAAGGGGCGGAGACCCAGTATTTC.

The genes are TRBV4-1 and TRBJ2-7, with unresolved D. There are 14 residues in the CDR3. CDR1 and CDR2 (germline): MGHRA, YSYEKL. Trimming removed 6 bases from V and 12 bases from J, with 24 bases in between. CDR3 sequence: CASRQTLSQVEAYF. CDR3 in DNA: TGCGCCAGCAGACAAACTCTATCGCAGGTCGAAGCGTACTTC.

The chain uses TRBV12-3 or TRBV12-4 and TRBJ2-5; a weak D match, TRBD1 (5 bases). V gave up 2 bases and J gave up 12 bases, with 19 bases separating them. CDR3 size: 14 residues. In nucleotides, the CDR3 is TGTGCCAGCAGTTTAATGGTCAGGGAAGATACCAAGTACTTC. This sequence encodes CASSLMVREDTKYF.

This clonotype occurred many times. The chain joins TRBV6-1 to TRBJ1-6, with D possibly being TRBD1 (6 bases). Trimming pared 3 bases from V and 3 bases from J, leaving 9 bases between. Germline CDR1 reads MNHNS; CDR2 reads SASEGT. CDR3 size: 15 residues. The CDR3 sequence: CASSDRGDYNSPLHF. The DNA of the CDR3 is TGTGCCAGCAGTGACAGGGGTGACTATAATTCACCCCTCCACTTT.

This clonotype has only a few counts. Germline and junction disagree at one end, which may indicate a read error. The V gene is TRBV10-2, the J gene TRBJ2-3, with 8 positions matching TRBD2. Germline V gene data show CDR1 as WSHSY and CDR2 as SAAADI. This CDR3 contains 17 residues. CDR3 in DNA: TGCGCCAGCAGTGAGTCTCGAGCGGGAGAGAGCACGGATATGCAGTATTTT. Residues: CASSESRAGESTDMQYF.

V usage is TRBV14 and J usage is TRBJ2-1; weak D call: TRBD2 (6 bases). Deletions cut 10 bases from V and 8 bases from J, with 27 bases between. CDR3 size: 16 residues. Germline loops: CDR1 SGHDN, CDR2 FVKESK. The CDR3 protein is CAISQGRRVLLDEQFF. The CDR3 nucleotides read TGTGCCATTAGCCAAGGGCGGAGGGTCCTACTGGATGAGCAGTTCTTC.

This clonotype came up many times. The genes are TRBV5-1 and TRBJ2-7, with D uncertain. The length of the CDR3 is 13 residues. Germline V lookup: CDR1 SGHRS, CDR2 YFSETQ. The V gene lost 1 base and the J gene lost 3 bases, with 8 bases spanning the gap. The CDR3 is CASSLLPFYEQYV. DNA for the CDR3: TGCGCCAGCAGCTTGCTCCCATTCTACGAGCAGTACGTC.

About this clonotype: A much bigger clone sits one base away, suggesting this may be a read error. The chain joins TRBV6-1 to TRBJ2-6; D unclear. V lost 10 bases to trimming and J lost 0 bases, with 16 bases between them. This CDR3 spans 16 amino acids. Germline CDR1 is MNHNS and CDR2 is SASEGT. In nucleotides, the CDR3 is TGTGCCACCAGGAATCTAGTCACCTCTGGGGCCAACGTCCTGACTTTC. Residues: CATRNLVTSGANVLTF.

This clonotype was found a few times. A much larger clone is a single base away; this may be a read error. The rearrangement uses TRBV5-1 and TRBJ2-7, with unresolved D. Germline CDR1 reads SGHRS; CDR2 reads YFSETQ. The CDR3 loop spans 13 amino acids. V lost 1 base and J 4 bases, leaving 9 bases between the germline ends. The DNA of the CDR3 is TGCGCCAGCAGCTTGTCTACCAAATACGAGCAGTACGTC. Its protein is CASSLSTKYEQYV.

The rearrangement uses TRBV29-1 and TRBJ1-2; the D gene is possibly TRBD1 (5 bases). Germline V gives CDR1 SQVTM, CDR2 ANQGSEA. The CDR3 sequence is 12 residues long. The V and J ends lost 3 bases and 10 bases respectively, with 15 bases between them. This CDR3 reads CSVDSTVHDYTF. CDR3 coding DNA: TGCAGCGTTGATTCGACAGTTCATGACTACACCTTC.

The genes are TRBV29-1 and TRBJ2-1; TRBD2 matches at 11 bases. This CDR3 has 16 residues. V gave up 1 base and J gave up 15 bases; unmatched junction bases: 17. Germline values: CDR1 SQVTM, CDR2 ANQGSEA. CDR3 sequence reads: CSVEVQWLAGGNEGFF. The DNA for the CDR3 is TGCAGCGTTGAAGTTCAATGGCTAGCGGGAGGCAATGAGGGGTTCTTC.

This clonotype was seen just once. One end of the junction is discordant with germline, which a read error may explain. The rearrangement uses TRBV5-5 and TRBJ2-1; D might be TRBD2 (5 bases). The germline V gene encodes CDR1 SGHKS and CDR2 YYEKEE (reference sequence). This CDR3 has 16 amino acids. The CDR3 bases are TGTACCAGCAGCGGTCTCGTGAGGAGCTCCTACAATGAGCAGTTCTTC. Translated, it gives CTSSGLVRSSYNEQFF.

The chain combines TRBV5-1 with TRBJ2-3; D possibly uses TRBD1 or TRBD2 (5 bases each). The V end was cut by 4 bases, the J end by 6 bases, with 21 bases between. CDR1 SGHRS and CDR2 YFSETQ come from the germline V gene. The CDR3 covers 16 residues. The CDR3 loop reads CASSLNLRGAGDTQYF. The CDR3 nucleotides are TGCGCCAGCAGCCTCAACCTGAGGGGTGCAGGGGATACGCAGTATTTT.

As concerns this clonotype: Possible read error: a much larger clone is one base away. The chain combines TRBV5-1 with TRBJ1-1; possibly TRBD1 for D (5 bases). CDR1 and CDR2 from the germline V gene are SGHRS and YFSETQ. The CDR3 extends over 14 amino acids. The chain's CDR3 is CASRLGLGNTEAFF. Written as DNA, the CDR3 is TGCGCCAGCCGCTTGGGGCTAGGGAACACTGAAGCTTTCTTT.

The J gene is TRBJ1-5, the V gene TRBV12-3 or TRBV12-4, with D maybe TRBD1 (6 bases). Trimming removed 6 bases at V and 6 bases at J, with 15 bases between. CDR3 length: 14 amino acids. The CDR3 protein is CASRPNREGQPQHF. Written as DNA, the CDR3 is TGTGCCAGCAGACCCAACAGGGAAGGTCAGCCCCAGCATTTT.

The J gene is TRBJ2-5, the V gene TRBV28; the D gene is possibly TRBD1 (5 bases). In germline, CDR1 is MDHEN, CDR2 SYDVKM. V lost 2 bases and J 5 bases, leaving 18 bases between the germline ends. This CDR3 is 16 amino acids long. The CDR3 sequence: CASSLHQTRVLETQYF. The CDR3 DNA sequence: TGTGCCAGCAGTTTACACCAAACCAGGGTGTTGGAGACCCAGTACTTC.

In regard to this clonotype: One end of the junction fails to match germline, which may point to a read error. The chain couples TRBV5-4 to TRBJ2-5; D is possibly TRBD1 or TRBD2 (5 bases each). CDR1 is SGHNT, CDR2 YYREEE, per germline (reference sequence). The CDR3 loop spans 16 amino acids. DNA of the CDR3: TGTACCAGCAGCCTCCAGGGCGCCGGGACCCAAGAGACCCAGTACTTC. Translation: CTSSLQGAGTQETQYF.

A word on this clonotype: One end of the junction varies from germline; a read error may be responsible. The chain combines TRBV11-2 with TRBJ2-5; 10 bases are shared with TRBD1. Per germline, CDR1 SGHAT and CDR2 FQNNGV. The CDR3 is made up of 15 amino acids. The CDR3 protein is CTSSLARQGAGPQYF. CDR3 bases: TGTACCAGCAGCTTAGCCCGACAGGGGGCAGGGCCCCAGTACTTC. Together with reference TRBV11-2 and TRBJ2-5, the CDR3 gives the full variable domain: EAGVAQSPRYKIIEKRQSVAFWCNPISGHATLYWYQQILGQGPKLLIQFQNNGVVDDSQLPKDRFSAERLKGVDSTLKIQPAKLEDSAVYLCTSSLARQGAGPQYFGPGTRLLVL.

The rearrangement links TRBV10-3 to TRBJ1-2; D remains unclear. The CDR3 covers 15 residues. V was shortened by 8 bases and J by 4 bases, with 20 bases between the two germline ends. Germline lookup yields CDR1 ENHRY and CDR2 SYGVKD. The CDR3 sequence is CAIGPMERGIYGYTF. Written as DNA, the CDR3 is TGTGCCATCGGTCCCATGGAGAGAGGCATCTATGGCTACACCTTC.

As concerns this clonotype: The junction and the germline gene differ at one end; a read error may be behind it. The V gene is TRBV4-2, the J gene TRBJ2-2; possible D gene TRBD2, 5 bases. Germline CDR1 and CDR2: LGHNA and YNFKEQ. This CDR3 has 16 residues. The CDR3 DNA follows: TGTGCCAGCAGCCAAGATCTAAGGGCGAACACCGGGGAGCAGTGTTTT. Translation gives CASSQDLRANTGEQCF.

Turning to this clonotype: At one end, the junction sequence differs from germline, possibly due to a read error. The genes are TRBV5-1 and TRBJ2-7; D is unclear. The germline CDR1 and CDR2 sequences are SGHRS and YFSETQ. The CDR3 consists of 13 residues. The CDR3 loop reads CASSLVGFYEQYF. CDR3 nucleotide sequence: TGCGCTAGCAGCTTGGTAGGCTTCTACGAGCAGTACTTC.

This chain connects TRBV28 to TRBJ1-1; 7 nucleotides align to TRBD1. The CDR3 runs 13 residues. J lost 10 bases, V lost 6 bases, and 11 bases had no gene match. Germline-derived CDR1 and CDR2 are MDHEN and SYDVKM. CDR3 bases: TGTGCCAGCAGAATGGGGGGGGGACAGACAGCTTTCTTT. It specifies CASRMGGGQTAFF.

As regards this clonotype: At one boundary the junction diverges from the germline segment, which might be a read error. The chain carries TRBV12-3 or TRBV12-4 and TRBJ2-3; no definite D call. This CDR3 spans 13 amino acids. CDR3 DNA: TGTGCCATCAGTTTAGCCGCAGGAGATACGCGGTATTTT. Encoded protein: CAISLAAGDTRYF.